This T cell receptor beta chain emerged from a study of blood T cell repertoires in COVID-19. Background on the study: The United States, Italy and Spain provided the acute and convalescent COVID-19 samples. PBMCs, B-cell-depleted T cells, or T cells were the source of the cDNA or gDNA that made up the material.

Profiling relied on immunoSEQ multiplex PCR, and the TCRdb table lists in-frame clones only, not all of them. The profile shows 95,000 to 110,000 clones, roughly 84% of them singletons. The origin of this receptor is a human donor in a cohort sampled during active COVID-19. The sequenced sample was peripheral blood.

CDR3 bases: TGCGCCAGCAGCCAAGCATCGACAGGGGGCGGTCAGCCCCAGCATTTT. Translated: CASSQASTGGGQPQHF. The chain combines TRBV4-1 with TRBJ1-5; 10 bases align to TRBD1. Germline trimming cut 1 base from V and 6 bases from J; bases unmatched to any gene: 6. The CDR3 is 16 amino acids. Per the germline V gene, CDR1 is MGHRA and CDR2 is YSYEKL.